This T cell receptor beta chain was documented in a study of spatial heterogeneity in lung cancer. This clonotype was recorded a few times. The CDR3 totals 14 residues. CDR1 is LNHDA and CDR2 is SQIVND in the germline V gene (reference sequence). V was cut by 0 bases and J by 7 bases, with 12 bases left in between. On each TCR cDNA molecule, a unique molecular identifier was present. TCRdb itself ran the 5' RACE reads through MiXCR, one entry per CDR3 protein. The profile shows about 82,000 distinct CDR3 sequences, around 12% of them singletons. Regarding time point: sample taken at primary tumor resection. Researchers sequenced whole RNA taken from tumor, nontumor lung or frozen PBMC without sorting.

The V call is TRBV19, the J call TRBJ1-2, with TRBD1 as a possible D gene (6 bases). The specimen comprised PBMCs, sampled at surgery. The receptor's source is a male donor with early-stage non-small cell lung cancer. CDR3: CASSIETGGSGYTF. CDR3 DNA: TGTGCCAGTAGTATAGAGACAGGTGGAAGTGGCTACACCTTC.